The T cell receptor (beta chain) under discussion was sequenced for a study of blood T cell repertoires in COVID-19. Study at large: Sites in the United States, Italy and Spain provided acute and convalescent COVID-19 samples.

This CDR3 comprises 15 residues. Germline CDR1 KGHDR, CDR2 SFDVKD. The V segment lost 4 bases and the J segment 0 bases; nucleotides outside the gene matches: 2. This clone was picked up a small number of times. In the original analysis: Nucleated cell counts were estimated from reference gene primer amplification. Only in-frame clones appear in the TCRdb table, and some are missing; sequencing was by immunoSEQ multiplex PCR. That table is the source of V, J and clone size, and D and trimming were worked out from the DNA. The top ten hold 5.5% to 8% of the sample, which has hundreds of thousands of clones, approximately 88% seen once.

Sequenced input: peripheral blood. The sequence was collected from a woman in her 30s who had recovered from COVID-19. The gene calls are TRBV24-1 and TRBJ2-1, with 7 nucleotides matching TRBD2. The CDR3 region has the DNA TGTGCCACCAGTGAGGGGGGGAACTCCTACAATGAGCAGTTCTTC. Translating it yields CATSEGGNSYNEQFF.